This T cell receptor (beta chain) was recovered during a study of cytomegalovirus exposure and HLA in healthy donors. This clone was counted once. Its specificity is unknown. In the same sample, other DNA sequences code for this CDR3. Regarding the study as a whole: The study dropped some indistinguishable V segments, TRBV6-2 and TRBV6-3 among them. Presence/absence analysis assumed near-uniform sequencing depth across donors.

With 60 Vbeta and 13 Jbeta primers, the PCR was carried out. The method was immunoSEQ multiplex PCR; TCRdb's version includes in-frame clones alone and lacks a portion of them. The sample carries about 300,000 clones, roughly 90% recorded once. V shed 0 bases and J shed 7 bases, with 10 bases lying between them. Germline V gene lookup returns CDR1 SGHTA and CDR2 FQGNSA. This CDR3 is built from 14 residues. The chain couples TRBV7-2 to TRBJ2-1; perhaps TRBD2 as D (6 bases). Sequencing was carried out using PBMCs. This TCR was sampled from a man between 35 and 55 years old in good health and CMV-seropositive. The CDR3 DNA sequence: TGTGCCAGCAGCTTAGCGGGGGGTGGAAATGAGCAGTTCTTC. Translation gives CASSLAGGGNEQFF.